This passage covers 30 T cell receptor beta chains from one sample sequenced in a study of human T cells and chemical hapten exposure. TCRdb ran MiXCR on the RACE reads and lists one entry per CDR3 protein. Among approximately 52,000 distinct CDR3 sequences listed, about 11% were seen once. Time point here: patch test 1, 2 weeks after DPC sensitization. The sample's treatment: therapeutic diphenylcyclopropenone sensitization with weekly scalp DPC. The study extracted total RNA from unfractionated whole blood. The source was whole blood, collected in connection with sensitization to the hapten diphenylcyclopropenone (DPC). The receptors here all came from a woman aged 40 to 50 with alopecia areata. Some clones in this sample may be carry-over from other donors' samples.

The J gene is TRBJ2-3, the V gene TRBV9, with TRBD1 matching over 7 bases. Trimming removed 4 bases from V and 3 bases from J; junction bases left unmatched: 5. The CDR3 totals 14 residues. The V gene's germline CDR1 is SGDLS and CDR2 YYNGEE. CDR3 DNA sequence: TGTGCCAGCAGCCCGCGGACAGGTACAGATACGCAGTATTTT. Translating gives CASSPRTGTDTQYF.

This sequence joins TRBV5-1 and TRBJ2-7, with 7 positions matching TRBD1. V gave up 4 bases and J gave up 3 bases; unmatched junction bases: 7. The CDR3 extends over 14 amino acids. Germline values: CDR1 SGHRS, CDR2 YFSETQ. The CDR3 protein is CASSLNRGFYEQYF. The CDR3 region has the DNA TGCGCCAGCAGCCTGAACAGGGGATTCTACGAGCAGTACTTC.

This clonotype was seen ten or more times. This chain links TRBV11-2 with TRBJ1-1; D not certain. Per the germline V gene, CDR1 is SGHAT and CDR2 is FQNNGV. Trimming left V 1 base short and J 0 bases short, with 9 bases between. CDR3 length: 15 residues. The CDR3 here is CASSLVGRMNTEAFF. As DNA, the CDR3 is TGTGCCAGCAGCTTAGTTGGACGGATGAACACTGAAGCTTTCTTT.

The chain combines TRBV28 with TRBJ2-2; possible D gene TRBD2, 5 bases. Looked up from germline, CDR1 is MDHEN and CDR2 is SYDVKM. The CDR3 runs 16 residues. Trimming shortened V by 6 bases and J by 1 base, and 15 bases separated the two germline ends. CDR3 region: CASRNLAGKNTGELFF. In nucleotides, the CDR3 is TGTGCCAGCAGAAACCTTGCCGGGAAGAACACCGGGGAGCTGTTTTTT.

This sequence joins TRBV6-6 and TRBJ1-1; D unclear. The CDR3 sequence is 14 residues long. The V and J ends lost 2 bases and 4 bases respectively, with 11 bases between them. Germline V gene sequence: CDR1 MNHNY, CDR2 SVGAGI (reference sequence). The CDR3 loop reads CASSYAGKGTEAFF. In nucleotides, the CDR3 is TGTGCCAGCAGTTACGCGGGAAAGGGCACTGAAGCTTTCTTT.

This clonotype was observed a few times. The V call is TRBV28, the J call TRBJ2-1; 10 positions match TRBD2. The germline V gene encodes CDR1 MDHEN and CDR2 SYDVKM. Trimming cost V 8 bases and J 5 bases; bases outside gene matches: 6. CDR3 length equals 14 residues. The CDR3 nucleotides read TGTGCCAGCGAAAGGACTAGCGGACACAATGAGCAGTTCTTC. Translated: CASERTSGHNEQFF.

The chain employs TRBV5-1 and TRBJ1-1, with 7 positions matching TRBD1. After removal of 3 bases from V and 1 base from J, the junction contained 30 bases not matched to a gene. This CDR3 contains 23 residues. The germline CDR1 and CDR2 sequences are SGHRS and YFSETQ. The CDR3 coding sequence is TGCGCCAGCAGCTGGGGGAGGGACAGACTTCTCCCCCAAACCCGTGACTCGAACACTGAAGCTTTCTTT. This codes for CASSWGRDRLLPQTRDSNTEAFF.

There are a few counts of this clonotype. J is TRBJ2-5 and V is TRBV5-1, with TRBD1 identical over 8 bases. Germline V gene data show CDR1 as SGHRS and CDR2 as YFSETQ. CDR3 length: 14 residues. V lost 4 bases, J lost 5 bases, and 7 bases stayed unmatched. The CDR3 loop is CASSRATGAETQYF. The CDR3 DNA sequence: TGCGCCAGCAGCCGAGCGACAGGGGCTGAGACCCAGTACTTC. The full variable domain, rest sourced from reference TRBV5-1 and TRBJ2-5, is KAGVTQTPRYLIKTRGQQVTLSCSPISGHRSVSWYQQTPGQGLQFLFEYFSETQRNKGNFPGRFSGRQFSNSRSEMNVSTLELGDSALYLCASSRATGAETQYFGPGTRLLVL.

The chain combines TRBV28 with TRBJ1-5, with D unclear. Trimming left V 3 bases short and J 8 bases short, with 14 bases between. The CDR3 runs 14 residues. CDR1 is MDHEN, CDR2 SYDVKM, per germline. The CDR3 region is CASSLRSKREPQHF. The CDR3 region has the DNA TGTGCCAGCAGTTTGAGATCCAAGAGGGAGCCCCAGCATTTT. The whole variable domain, remainder taken from reference TRBV28 and TRBJ1-5, is DVKVTQSSRYLVKRTGEKVFLECVQDMDHENMFWYRQDPGLGLRLIYFSYDVKMKEKGDIPEGYSVSREKKERFSLILESASTNQTSMYLCASSLRSKREPQHFGDGTRLSIL.

This clonotype was detected a few times. The chain joins TRBV7-8 to TRBJ2-7; D unresolved. CDR1 and CDR2 (germline): SGHVS, FQNEAQ. CDR3 length: 12 amino acids. Between the trimmed V and J ends, which lost 5 bases and 4 bases, there was a span of 9 bases. CDR3 DNA: TGTGCCAGCAGCCCATTAGGGTACGAGCAGTACTTC. This gives the protein CASSPLGYEQYF.

J is TRBJ1-2 and V is TRBV29-1; possibly TRBD1 for D (6 bases). Germline V lookup: CDR1 SQVTM, CDR2 ANQGSEA. The V and J ends lost 6 bases and 8 bases respectively, with 10 bases between them. The length of the CDR3 is 10 residues. The CDR3 is CSVAGAGYTF. The CDR3 bases are TGCAGCGTGGCAGGGGCCGGCTACACCTTC.

This clonotype was seen many times. J is TRBJ2-1 and V is TRBV12-3 or TRBV12-4; 8 bases match TRBD1. V lost 4 bases to trimming and J lost 6 bases; unmatched junction nucleotides: 5. This CDR3 contains 14 residues. This CDR3 is CASSSETGVNEQFF. In nucleotides, the CDR3 is TGTGCCAGCAGTTCGGAGACAGGGGTCAATGAGCAGTTCTTC.

This clonotype appeared a few times. V gene TRBV12-3 or TRBV12-4 combines with J gene TRBJ1-4, with D possibly being TRBD1 (5 bases). This CDR3 spans 13 amino acids. V lost 7 bases and J 8 bases, leaving 14 bases between the germline ends. CDR3 loop: CASKLGGKEKLFF. The CDR3 nucleotides are TGTGCCAGCAAACTGGGGGGAAAGGAAAAACTGTTTTTT.

This clonotype occurred many times. The chain recombines TRBV7-3 with TRBJ1-1; 9 bases fit TRBD1. The V and J ends lost 4 bases and 8 bases, in that order; junction bases with no gene match: 5. Per the germline V gene, CDR1 is SGHTA and CDR2 is FQGTGA. The CDR3 sequence is 13 residues long. CDR3 bases: TGTGCCAGCAGCTCGACCGGGACAGGGGAAGCTTTCTTT. Residues: CASSSTGTGEAFF.

The sample holds a few counts of this clonotype. The chain employs TRBV19 and TRBJ2-5, with a possible D match to TRBD2 (6 bases). The germline V and J ends were trimmed by 6 bases and 1 base, with 15 bases remaining between them. The CDR3 spans 15 residues. In germline, CDR1 is LNHDA, CDR2 SQIVND (reference sequence). This CDR3 is CASSSGGMVQETQYF. CDR3 DNA sequence: TGTGCCAGTAGCTCAGGAGGGATGGTCCAAGAGACCCAGTACTTC.

This clonotype was seen only a few times. This chain uses TRBV6-5 with TRBJ1-6; 11 bases map to TRBD1. The CDR3 is 14 residues long. Trimming removed 6 bases from V and 12 bases from J; junction bases left unmatched: 7. CDR1 is MNHEY and CDR2 is SVGAGI in the germline V gene. The CDR3 here is CASSQWTGGEPLHF. The CDR3 DNA reads TGTGCCAGCAGCCAGTGGACAGGGGGCGAACCCCTCCACTTT.

This clonotype was seen a handful of times. This chain links TRBV11-2 with TRBJ2-5, with a weak D call TRBD1 (6 bases). The V gene lost 4 bases and the J gene lost 7 bases, with 16 bases spanning the gap. The CDR3 has 14 residues. CDR1 SGHAT and CDR2 FQNNGV come from the germline V gene. The CDR3 reads CASSWETGRGTQYF. CDR3 in DNA: TGTGCCAGCAGCTGGGAAACGGGCAGGGGGACCCAGTACTTC. Using reference TRBV11-2 and TRBJ2-5 for the parts outside the CDR3, the full variable domain is EAGVAQSPRYKIIEKRQSVAFWCNPISGHATLYWYQQILGQGPKLLIQFQNNGVVDDSQLPKDRFSAERLKGVDSTLKIQPAKLEDSAVYLCASSWETGRGTQYFGPGTRLLVL.

This clonotype appeared a few times. The chain has TRBV20-1 and TRBJ2-1, with TRBD2 matching over 10 bases. V lost 7 bases to trimming and J lost 3 bases; unmatched junction nucleotides: 6. The CDR3 spans 14 residues. The germline CDR1 and CDR2 sequences are DFQATT and SNEGSKA (reference sequence). CDR3 sequence (DNA): TGCAGTGTTCCCGGGACTAGCGACTACAATGAGCAGTTCTTC. It encodes CSVPGTSDYNEQFF.

Only a few counts were recorded for this clonotype. The V gene is TRBV7-6, the J gene TRBJ2-3, with D unclear. In germline, CDR1 is SGHVS, CDR2 FNYEAQ. The V and J ends lost 4 bases and 2 bases respectively, with 10 bases between them. The CDR3 covers 14 residues. Written as DNA, the CDR3 is TGTGCCAGCAGCTCGCCCCTGGACACAGATACGCAGTATTTT. It encodes CASSSPLDTDTQYF.

This clonotype was seen many times. This chain links TRBV5-6 with TRBJ2-5; 9 bases line up with TRBD2. The CDR3 spans 16 residues. J gave up 2 bases and V 3 bases, and 8 bases lay outside the gene matches. CDR1 and CDR2 from the germline V gene are SGHDT and YYEEEE. CDR3 residues: CASSSPQTSGQETQYF. The DNA of the CDR3 is TGTGCCAGCAGCTCCCCCCAGACTAGCGGTCAAGAGACCCAGTACTTC.

The V gene is TRBV20-1, the J gene TRBJ2-3; D ambiguous. CDR3 size: 14 residues. Deletions cut 4 bases from V and 3 bases from J, with 14 bases between. CDR1 and CDR2 (germline): DFQATT, SNEGSKA (reference sequence). CDR3 DNA: TGCAGTGCTAAAGGACCGCGGACGACAGATACGCAGTATTTT. Translating gives CSAKGPRTTDTQYF.

This clonotype was seen a few times. CDR3 sequence: CASSHLLAGRGKFGQFF. In DNA, the CDR3 is TGTGCCAGCAGCCACCTCCTGGCCGGCCGGGGCAAATTCGGGCAGTTCTTC. The chain is built from TRBV5-8 and TRBJ2-1; D assignment may be TRBD1 or TRBD2 (5 bases each). V lost 4 bases to trimming and J lost 12 bases, with 29 bases between them. The CDR3 has 17 residues. Germline CDR1 SGHTS, CDR2 YDEGEE.

V and J are TRBV11-3 and TRBJ2-3; possibly TRBD2 for D (6 bases). This CDR3 is 19 amino acids long. Trimming took off 4 bases at V and 6 bases at J, with 29 bases between the two ends. Germline values: CDR1 SGHNT, CDR2 YENEEA. CDR3 protein: CASSSSMGRGWIRRDTQYF. The CDR3 DNA reads TGTGCCAGCAGCTCCTCGATGGGGCGGGGCTGGATAAGACGCGATACGCAGTATTTT. The whole variable domain, remainder taken from reference TRBV11-3 and TRBJ2-3, is EAGVVQSPRYKIIEKKQPVAFWCNPISGHNTLYWYLQNLGQGPELLIRYENEEAVDDSQLPKDRFSAERLKGVDSTLKIQPAELGDSAVYLCASSSSMGRGWIRRDTQYFGPGTRLTVL.

V and J are TRBV15 and TRBJ2-3; TRBD2 aligns across 14 bases. Per the germline V gene, CDR1 is LNHNV and CDR2 is YYDKDF (reference sequence). The CDR3 is made up of 18 amino acids. V was clipped by 0 bases and J by 6 bases; unmatched bases: 8. The CDR3 region is CATSRDSRLAGGEDTQYF. The CDR3 DNA reads TGTGCCACCAGCAGAGATTCCCGACTAGCGGGGGGGGAGGATACGCAGTATTTT.

CDR3 nucleotides: TGTGCCAGCAGCTTTCGAGAGACCCAGTACTTC. This translates into CASSFRETQYF. This rearrangement joins TRBV7-8 to TRBJ2-5; D ambiguous. Between the trimmed V and J ends, which lost 3 bases and 4 bases, there was a span of 3 bases. The germline gives CDR1 SGHVS, CDR2 FQNEAQ. This CDR3 has 11 amino acids.

This clonotype was counted only a few times. V is TRBV29-1 and J is TRBJ2-6; D is unresolved. V dropped 3 bases and J dropped 1 base, with 7 bases sitting between them. CDR1 is SQVTM and CDR2 is ANQGSEA in the germline V gene. The CDR3 consists of 14 residues. The CDR3 nucleotides read TGCAGCGTTGACGGTGGGTCTGGGGCCAACGTCCTGACTTTC. Its protein product is CSVDGGSGANVLTF.

The sample holds many counts of this clonotype. This chain uses TRBV7-3 with TRBJ2-1, with 11 bases that match TRBD1. V lost 5 bases, J lost 8 bases, and 5 bases stayed unmatched. CDR1 is SGHTA and CDR2 is FQGTGA in the germline V gene. This CDR3 has 14 residues. The CDR3 spells CASSRDRGRYEQFF. The CDR3 bases are TGTGCCAGCAGCCGGGACAGGGGGAGGTATGAGCAGTTCTTC.

On this clonotype itself: The junction departs from germline at one end; a sequencing error may be responsible. This rearrangement joins TRBV20-1 to TRBJ2-1, with D possibly called TRBD1 or TRBD2 (7 bases each). Germline CDR1 is DFQATT and CDR2 is SNEGSKA (reference sequence). CDR3 size: 16 residues. Written as DNA, the CDR3 is TGCAGTGCTAGAGACCCCAGACAGGGAGGGTACAATGACCAGTTCTTC. It translates to CSARDPRQGGYNDQFF.

This clonotype was seen a handful of times. The chain employs TRBV7-6 and TRBJ2-7; D possibly corresponds to TRBD1 (6 bases). CDR3 length: 13 amino acids. The germline V gene has CDR1 SGHVS and CDR2 FNYEAQ. V lost 1 base to trimming and J lost 3 bases, with 7 bases between them. The CDR3 protein is CASSLEDSYEQYF. DNA of the CDR3: TGTGCCAGCAGCTTAGAGGACAGCTACGAGCAGTACTTC.

This clonotype showed up many times. The chain combines TRBV7-2 with TRBJ1-1; tentative D call: TRBD1 (5 bases). The germline gives CDR1 SGHTA, CDR2 FQGNSA. Trimming cost V 7 bases and J 5 bases, with 17 bases left between them. This CDR3 comprises 14 residues. The CDR3 DNA sequence: TGTGCCAGCATTATGCCCAGGGATGGTACTGAAGCTTTCTTT. This sequence encodes CASIMPRDGTEAFF.